The rows below give T cell receptor beta chains drawn from one sample of a study of shared clonotypes between healthy human individuals. Sequenced by immunoSEQ multiplex PCR; TCRdb stores in-frame clones only, minus some. Here the sample spans under 750,000 clones, 72% being singletons. Sequencing was carried out using memory CD4+ T cells sorted from blood. The origin of the receptors is a woman in her twenties or thirties in good health. The CDR3 runs from the conserved cysteine through the conserved F or W. Fields, in order: clone size, D gene, J gene, V gene, CDR3 DNA, CDR3 protein. The D gene is left open where the match is weak. Expanded clones are given a class, and other clones once, few, many or no size at all.

many - TRBJ1-5 TRBV5-6 TGTGCCAGCAGCTTGTTTAGTCAGTTAGATCAGCCCCAGCATTTT CASSLFSQLDQPQHF
once - TRBJ2-4 TRBV7-9 TGTGCCAGCAGCTTAGGGACCGTAGTCAAAAACATTCAGTACTTC CASSLGTVVKNIQYF
- - TRBJ2-5 TRBV19 TGTGCCAGTAGTCCCCAGGGCCGGGGTGAGGCCCAGTACTTC CASSPQGRGEAQYF
- - TRBJ1-4 TRBV6-1 TGTGCCAGCAGTGAACATCTCGGTAATGAAAAACTGTTTTTT CASSEHLGNEKLFF
- - TRBJ2-7 TRBV4-1 TGCGCCAGCAGCCAGGCAACCGGGACTCGGGTTTACGGCGAGCAGTACTTC CASSQATGTRVYGEQYF
many - TRBJ1-1 TRBV28 TGTGCCAGCAGTTTTTGGTCCGCCGCGGACAAGAACACTGAAGCTTTCTTT CASSFWSAADKNTEAFF
- TRBD1 TRBJ2-7 TRBV25-1 TGTGCCAGCAGTACCCAGGGACAGGGCTACGAGCAGTACTTC CASSTQGQGYEQYF
- - TRBJ2-2 TRBV5-8 TGTGCCAGCACCCTTTTAGAGGCCGCCCTCACCGGGGAGCTGTTTTTT CASTLLEAALTGELFF
- - TRBJ2-1 TRBV9 TGTGCCAGCAGCGTAATGGGGAGTTCCTACAATGAGCAGTTCTTC CASSVMGSSYNEQFF
- - TRBJ2-1 TRBV5-1 TGCGCCAGCAGCTTGGACAGGGTAGAAGGTGAGCAGTTCTTC CASSLDRVEGEQFF
once - TRBJ1-2 TRBV11-2 TGTGCCAGCAGTCCCACGGACAACGGTTATGGCTACACCTTC CASSPTDNGYGYTF
few TRBD2 TRBJ2-7 TRBV7-2 TGTGCCAGCGCCACTAGCGGGAGTAGGTACGAGCAGTACTTC CASATSGSRYEQYF
- - TRBJ2-7 TRBV6-5 TGTGCCAGCAGCTCCTGGGACTCCTACGAGCAGTACTTC CASSSWDSYEQYF
- - TRBJ1-6 TRBV7-8 TGTGCCAGCAGCTTATACAGTGCTAATTCACCCCTCCACTTT CASSLYSANSPLHF
- TRBD1 TRBJ1-5 TRBV28 TGTGCCAGCAGTTCAATCCGACAGGGAGGCAATCAGCCCCAGCATTTT CASSSIRQGGNQPQHF
once TRBD1 TRBJ2-7 TRBV30 TGTGCCTGGAGACGGACAGGGGGGGACGAGCAGTACTTC CAWRRTGGDEQYF
few TRBD2 TRBJ2-3 TRBV11-2 TGTGCCAGCAGCATGACTAGCGGGAGTGGCACAGATACGCAGTATTTT CASSMTSGSGTDTQYF
once - TRBJ1-4 TRBV6-5 TGTGCCAGCAGGCCCGGAGGGACTAATGAAAAACTGTTTTTT CASRPGGTNEKLFF
few - TRBJ1-3 TRBV6-5 TGTGCCAGCAGTTACGGGACACACGACTCTGGAAACACCATATATTTT CASSYGTHDSGNTIYF
- - TRBJ1-1 TRBV27 TGTGCCAGCGCCTTTTTCAAGAACACTGAAGCTTTCTTT CASAFFKNTEAFF
- - TRBJ1-3 TRBV5-1 TGCGCCAGCAGCCTCGGGAGGCCTGGAAACACCATATATTTT CASSLGRPGNTIYF
- - TRBJ2-7 TRBV11-2 TGTGCCAGCAGCTCGACTACCACCCGTTGGGGCGAGCAGTACTTC CASSSTTTRWGEQYF
- - TRBJ2-7 TRBV11-2 TGTGCCAGCAGCTCCCGGGACAACAACATCTACGAGCAGTACTTC CASSSRDNNIYEQYF
- - TRBJ1-4 TRBV28 TGTGCCAGCAGTTTGAGGGACGGTAGGGAGACTGATGAAAAACTGTTTTTT CASSLRDGRETDEKLFF
- TRBD2 TRBJ2-3 TRBV5-6 TGTGCCAGCAGAGATAGGGCGTCCTTTAGCGGGGCAGATACGCAGTATTTT CASRDRASFSGADTQYF
once TRBD1 TRBJ1-5 TRBV6-5 TGTGCCAGCAGTAATCAGGGGGCTCAGCCCCAGCATTTT CASSNQGAQPQHF
- - TRBJ1-1 TRBV5-1 TGCGCCAGCAGCTTGGGGGGGTCCTTCCTTACTGAAGCTTTCTTT CASSLGGSFLTEAFF
- - TRBJ2-1 TRBV19 TGTGCCAGTAGTGGGGCAGCCCCGAATGAGCAGTTCTTC CASSGAAPNEQFF
once - TRBJ2-3 TRBV27 TGTGCCAGCAGTTTCGTCCACACAGATACGCAGTATTTT CASSFVHTDTQYF
- TRBD2 TRBJ2-2 TRBV6-6 TGTGCCAGCAGTTACGGCGGGAGGGCCAGCACCGGGGAGCTGTTTTTT CASSYGGRASTGELFF
- TRBD2 TRBJ2-1 TRBV25-1 TGTGCCAGCAGTGAATGGTGGGAGGGCCCCAATGAGCAGTTCTTC CASSEWWEGPNEQFF
few TRBD1 TRBJ1-2 TRBV18 TGTGCCAGCTCTTCGGGACAGGCTAACTATGGCTACACCTTC CASSSGQANYGYTF
- - TRBJ2-7 TRBV6-1 TGTGCCAGCAGTGAAGGCTATATGTCTACCTACTCCTACGAGCAGTACTTC CASSEGYMSTYSYEQYF
- - TRBJ1-4 TRBV4-1 TGCGCCAGCAGCCAGTTGCCCGGACAGATGTTTGAAAAACTGTTTTTT CASSQLPGQMFEKLFF
once - TRBJ2-6 TRBV6-5 TGTGCCAGCAGAGACGGCTCTGGGGCCAACGTCCTGACTTTC CASRDGSGANVLTF
- - TRBJ2-1 TRBV11-2 TGTGCCAGCAGCCCACCATGGACTGACAATGAGCAGTTCTTC CASSPPWTDNEQFF
few TRBD1 TRBJ1-1 TRBV7-9 TGTGCCAGCAGCTTAACAGGGGGGAACACTGAAGCTTTCTTT CASSLTGGNTEAFF
- TRBD2 TRBJ2-7 TRBV5-5 TGTGCCAGCAGCCCGGGACTAGCGGGAGTCTACGAGCAGTACTTC CASSPGLAGVYEQYF
few - TRBJ1-1 TRBV5-5 TGTGCCAGCAGCTTGCAGGAGGACACTGAAGCTTTCTTT CASSLQEDTEAFF
- TRBD2 TRBJ2-1 TRBV6-1 TGTGCCAGCAGTGGGATCCGGGACTATATCGACAATGAGCAGTTCTTC CASSGIRDYIDNEQFF
few TRBD2 TRBJ2-3 TRBV11-3 TGTGCCAGCAGCTTAGGGCTTTCTAGCGGGAGTGTGGATACGCAGTATTTT CASSLGLSSGSVDTQYF
few - TRBJ1-2 TRBV6-6 TGTGCCAGCAGTTACGAGGGGACTGCCTATGGCTACACCTTC CASSYEGTAYGYTF
- TRBD2 TRBJ2-1 TRBV7-6 TGTGCCAGCAGCCCGGGACTAGCGGAGCTCAATGAGCAGTTCTTC CASSPGLAELNEQFF
- TRBD2 TRBJ2-1 TRBV5-1 TGCGCCAGCAGCTTGGCCCCTAGCGGTAACTCCTACAATGAGCAGTTCTTC CASSLAPSGNSYNEQFF
- - TRBJ1-2 TRBV27 TGTGCCAGCGGAGCAGGGAGGAACGGCTACACCTTC CASGAGRNGYTF
few - TRBJ1-4 TRBV5-1 TGCGCCAGCAGCTTGTTGGGGAATGAAAAACTGTTTTTT CASSLLGNEKLFF
- TRBD2 TRBJ2-5 TRBV5-1 TGCGCCAGCAGCTTCTCTAGCGGGAGGGCCTGGGAGACCCAGTACTTC CASSFSSGRAWETQYF